The clone carrying this T cell receptor (beta chain) was detected once. The sample is drawn from a study of blood T cell repertoires in COVID-19. Overall study: Samples of COVID-19 (acute and convalescent) were obtained from the United States, Italy and Spain. PBMCs, B-cell-depleted T cells, or T cells were the source of the cDNA or gDNA that made up the material.

The data were produced by immunoSEQ multiplex PCR, yet TCRdb's version contains in-frame clones alone and is incomplete. The sample yields around 300,000 clones, roughly 90% seen once. Between the trimmed V and J ends, which lost 7 bases and 3 bases, there was a span of 19 bases. Germline CDR1 is SGHRS and CDR2 is YFSETQ. The CDR3 length is 15 residues. The sample consisted of peripheral blood. The chain employs TRBV5-1 and TRBJ1-2; tentatively, D is TRBD1 (6 bases). This clonotype was sampled from a woman between 35 and 50 years old who had recovered from COVID-19. The DNA of the CDR3 is TGCGCCAGCCGCCACGGTATGGACAGTTACTATGGCTACACCTTC. It yields the protein CASRHGMDSYYGYTF.